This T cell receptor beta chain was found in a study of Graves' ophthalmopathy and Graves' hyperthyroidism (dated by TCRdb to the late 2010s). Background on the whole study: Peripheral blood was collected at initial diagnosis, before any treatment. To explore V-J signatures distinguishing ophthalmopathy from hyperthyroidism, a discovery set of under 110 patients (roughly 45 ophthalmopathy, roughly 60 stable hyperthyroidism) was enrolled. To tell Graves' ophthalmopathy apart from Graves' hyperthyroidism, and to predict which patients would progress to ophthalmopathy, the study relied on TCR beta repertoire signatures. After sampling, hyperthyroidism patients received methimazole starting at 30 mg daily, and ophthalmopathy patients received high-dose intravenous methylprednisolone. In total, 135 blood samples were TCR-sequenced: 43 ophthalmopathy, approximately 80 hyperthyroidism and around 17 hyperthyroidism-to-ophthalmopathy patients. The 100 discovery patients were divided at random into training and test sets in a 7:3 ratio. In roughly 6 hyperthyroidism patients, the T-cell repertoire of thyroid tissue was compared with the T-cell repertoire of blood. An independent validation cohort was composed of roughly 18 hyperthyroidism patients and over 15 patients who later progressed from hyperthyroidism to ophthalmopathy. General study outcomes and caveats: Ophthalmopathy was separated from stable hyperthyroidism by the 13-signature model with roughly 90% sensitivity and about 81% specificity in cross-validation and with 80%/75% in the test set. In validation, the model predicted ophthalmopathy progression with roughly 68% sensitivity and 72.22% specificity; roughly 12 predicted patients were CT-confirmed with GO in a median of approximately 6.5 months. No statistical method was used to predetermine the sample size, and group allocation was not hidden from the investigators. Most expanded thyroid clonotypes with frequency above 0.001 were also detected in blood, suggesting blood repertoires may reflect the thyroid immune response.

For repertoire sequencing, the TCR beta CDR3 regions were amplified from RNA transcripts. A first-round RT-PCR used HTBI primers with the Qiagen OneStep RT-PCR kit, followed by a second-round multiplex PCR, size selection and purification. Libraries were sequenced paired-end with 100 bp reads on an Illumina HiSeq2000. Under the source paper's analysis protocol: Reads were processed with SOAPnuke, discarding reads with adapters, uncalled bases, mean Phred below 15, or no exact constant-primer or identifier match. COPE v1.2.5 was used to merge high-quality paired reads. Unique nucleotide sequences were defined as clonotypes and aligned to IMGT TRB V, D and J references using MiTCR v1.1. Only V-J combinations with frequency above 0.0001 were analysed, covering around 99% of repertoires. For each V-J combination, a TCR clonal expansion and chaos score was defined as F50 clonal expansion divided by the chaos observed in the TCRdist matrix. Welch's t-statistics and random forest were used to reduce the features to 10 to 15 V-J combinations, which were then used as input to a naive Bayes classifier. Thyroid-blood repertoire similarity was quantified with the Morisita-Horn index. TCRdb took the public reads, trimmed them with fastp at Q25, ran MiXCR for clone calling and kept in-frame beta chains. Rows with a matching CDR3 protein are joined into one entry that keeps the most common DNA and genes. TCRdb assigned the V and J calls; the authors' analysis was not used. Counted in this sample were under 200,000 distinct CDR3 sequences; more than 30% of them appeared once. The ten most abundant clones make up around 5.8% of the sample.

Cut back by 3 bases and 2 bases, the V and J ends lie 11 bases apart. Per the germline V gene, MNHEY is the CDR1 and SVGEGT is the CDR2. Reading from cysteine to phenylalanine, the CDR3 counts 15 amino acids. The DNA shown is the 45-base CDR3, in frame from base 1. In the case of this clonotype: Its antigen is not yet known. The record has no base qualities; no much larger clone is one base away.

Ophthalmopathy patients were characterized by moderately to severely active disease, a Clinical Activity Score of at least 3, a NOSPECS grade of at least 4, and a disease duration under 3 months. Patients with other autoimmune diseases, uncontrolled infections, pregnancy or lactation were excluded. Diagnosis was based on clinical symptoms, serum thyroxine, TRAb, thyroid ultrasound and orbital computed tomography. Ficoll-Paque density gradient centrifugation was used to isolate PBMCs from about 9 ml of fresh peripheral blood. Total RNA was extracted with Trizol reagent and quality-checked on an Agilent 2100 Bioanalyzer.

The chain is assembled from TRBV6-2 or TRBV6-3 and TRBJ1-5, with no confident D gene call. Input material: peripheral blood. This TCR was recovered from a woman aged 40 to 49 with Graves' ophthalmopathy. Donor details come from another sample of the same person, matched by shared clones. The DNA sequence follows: TGTGCCAGCAGTTATGCGTGGAGGGGCAATCAGCCCCAGCATTTT. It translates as CASSYAWRGNQPQHF.